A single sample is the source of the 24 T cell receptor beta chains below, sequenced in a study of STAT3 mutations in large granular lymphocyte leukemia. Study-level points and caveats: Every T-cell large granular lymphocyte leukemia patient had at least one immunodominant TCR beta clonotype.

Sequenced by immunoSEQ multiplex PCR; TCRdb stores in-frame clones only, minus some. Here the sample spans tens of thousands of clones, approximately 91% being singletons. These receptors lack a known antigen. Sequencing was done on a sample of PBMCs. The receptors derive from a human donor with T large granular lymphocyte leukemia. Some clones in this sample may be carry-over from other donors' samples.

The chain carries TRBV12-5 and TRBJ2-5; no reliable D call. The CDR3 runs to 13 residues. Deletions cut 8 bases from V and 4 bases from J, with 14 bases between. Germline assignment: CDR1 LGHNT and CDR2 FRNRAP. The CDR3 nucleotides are TGTGCTAGTTCCTTTGGGGTCCCAGAGACCCAGTACTTC. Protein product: CASSFGVPETQYF.

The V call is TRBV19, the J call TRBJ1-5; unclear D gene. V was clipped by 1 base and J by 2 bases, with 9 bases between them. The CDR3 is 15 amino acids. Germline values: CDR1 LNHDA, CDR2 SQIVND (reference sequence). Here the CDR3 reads CASSIVVSGNQPQHF. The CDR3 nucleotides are TGTGCCAGTAGTATAGTGGTTTCGGGCAATCAGCCCCAGCATTTT.

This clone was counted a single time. This CDR3 reads CASKQQGSGNYGYTF. The CDR3 region has the DNA TGCGCCAGCAAACAACAGGGATCCGGTAACTATGGCTACACCTTC. The chain recombines TRBV5-1 with TRBJ1-2; D is possibly TRBD1 (6 bases). The CDR3 extends over 15 amino acids. The V gene lost 6 bases and the J gene lost 1 base, with 16 bases spanning the gap. From germline, CDR1 is SGHRS and CDR2 YFSETQ.

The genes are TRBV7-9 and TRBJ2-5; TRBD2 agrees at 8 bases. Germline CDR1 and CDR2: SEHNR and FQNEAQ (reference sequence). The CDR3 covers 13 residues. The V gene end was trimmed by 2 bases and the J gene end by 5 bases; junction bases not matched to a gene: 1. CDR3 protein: CASSLLAGETQYF. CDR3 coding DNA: TGTGCCAGCAGCTTACTAGCGGGTGAGACCCAGTACTTC. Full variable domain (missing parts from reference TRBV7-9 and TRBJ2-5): DTGVSQNPRHKITKRGQNVTFRCDPISEHNRLYWYRQTLGQGPEFLTYFQNEAQLEKSRLLSDRFSAERPKGSFSTLEIQRTEQGDSAMYLCASSLLAGETQYFGPGTRLLVL.

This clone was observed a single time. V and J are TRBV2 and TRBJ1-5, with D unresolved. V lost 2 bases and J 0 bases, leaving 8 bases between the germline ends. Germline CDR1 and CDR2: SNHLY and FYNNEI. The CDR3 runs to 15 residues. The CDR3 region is CASSEWGSSNQPQHF. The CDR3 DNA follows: TGTGCCAGCAGTGAATGGGGATCTAGCAATCAGCCCCAGCATTTT.

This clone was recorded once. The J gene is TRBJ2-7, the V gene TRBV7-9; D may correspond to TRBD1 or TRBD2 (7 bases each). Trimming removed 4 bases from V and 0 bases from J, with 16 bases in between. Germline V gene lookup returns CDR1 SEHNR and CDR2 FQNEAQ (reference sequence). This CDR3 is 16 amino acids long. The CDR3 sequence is CASSYFDRDYSYEQYF. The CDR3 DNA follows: TGTGCCAGCAGCTATTTCGACAGGGACTACTCCTACGAGCAGTACTTC.

The CDR3 sequence is CASSLELAGFHEQFF. DNA of the CDR3: TGTGCCAGCAGCTTGGAACTAGCGGGGTTCCATGAGCAGTTCTTC. The V gene is TRBV5-4, the J gene TRBJ2-1; 10 nucleotides agree with TRBD2. The J segment lost 8 bases and the V segment lost 0 bases, leaving 5 bases of the junction unmatched. Germline CDR1 SGHNT, CDR2 YYREEE (reference sequence). There are 15 residues in the CDR3.

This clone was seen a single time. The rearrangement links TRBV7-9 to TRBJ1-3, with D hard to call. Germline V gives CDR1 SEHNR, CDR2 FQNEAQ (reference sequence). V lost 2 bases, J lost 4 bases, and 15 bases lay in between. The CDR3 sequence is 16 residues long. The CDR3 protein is CASSLFAGVGGNTIYF. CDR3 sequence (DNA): TGTGCCAGCAGCTTATTCGCGGGAGTAGGAGGAAACACCATATATTTT.

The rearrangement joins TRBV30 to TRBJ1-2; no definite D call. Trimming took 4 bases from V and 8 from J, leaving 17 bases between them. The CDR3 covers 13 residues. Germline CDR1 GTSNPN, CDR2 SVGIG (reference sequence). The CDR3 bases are TGTGCCTGGACTAGGGTCGCGTGGGAGGGCTACACCTTC. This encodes CAWTRVAWEGYTF.

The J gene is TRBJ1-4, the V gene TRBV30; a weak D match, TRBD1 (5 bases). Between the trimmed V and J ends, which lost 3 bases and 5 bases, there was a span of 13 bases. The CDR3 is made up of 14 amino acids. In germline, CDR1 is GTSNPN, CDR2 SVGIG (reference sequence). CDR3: CAWSPGDSNEKLFF. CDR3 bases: TGTGCCTGGAGCCCTGGAGACAGCAATGAAAAACTGTTTTTT. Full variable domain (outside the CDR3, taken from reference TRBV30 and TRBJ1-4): SQTIHQWPATLVQPVGSPLSLECTVEGTSNPNLYWYRQAAGRGLQLLFYSVGIGQISSEVPQNLSASRPQDRQFILSSKKLLLSDSGFYLCAWSPGDSNEKLFFGSGTQLSVL.

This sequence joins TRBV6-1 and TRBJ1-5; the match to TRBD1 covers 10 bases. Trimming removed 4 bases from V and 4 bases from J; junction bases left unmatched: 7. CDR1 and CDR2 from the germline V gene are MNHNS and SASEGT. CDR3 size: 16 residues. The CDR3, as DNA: TGTGCCAGCAGTGCGGGACAGGGGTTAGATAATCAGCCCCAGCATTTT. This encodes CASSAGQGLDNQPQHF.

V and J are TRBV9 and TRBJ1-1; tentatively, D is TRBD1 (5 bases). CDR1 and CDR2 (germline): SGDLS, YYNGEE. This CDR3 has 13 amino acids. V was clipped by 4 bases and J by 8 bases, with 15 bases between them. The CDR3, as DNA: TGTGCCAGCAGCAACGGACATCCTTCGGAAGCTTTCTTT. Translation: CASSNGHPSEAFF.

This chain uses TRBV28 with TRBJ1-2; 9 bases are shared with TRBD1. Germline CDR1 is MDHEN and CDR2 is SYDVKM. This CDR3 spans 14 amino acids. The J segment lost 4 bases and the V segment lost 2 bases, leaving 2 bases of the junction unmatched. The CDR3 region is CASSLRGQGYGYTF. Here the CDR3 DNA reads TGTGCCAGCAGTTTAAGGGGACAGGGCTATGGCTACACCTTC.

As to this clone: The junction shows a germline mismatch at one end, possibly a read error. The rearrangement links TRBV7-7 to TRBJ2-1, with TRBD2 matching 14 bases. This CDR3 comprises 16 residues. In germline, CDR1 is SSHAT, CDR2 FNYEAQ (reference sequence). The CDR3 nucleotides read TGTGCTAGCAGCTCGGGACTAGCGGGGGACTACAATGAGCAGTTCTTC. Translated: CASSSGLAGDYNEQFF.

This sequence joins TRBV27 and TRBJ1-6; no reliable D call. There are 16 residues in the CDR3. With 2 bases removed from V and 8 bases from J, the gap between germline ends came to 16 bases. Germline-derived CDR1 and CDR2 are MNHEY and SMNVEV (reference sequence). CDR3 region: CASSLGPAPRDSPLHF. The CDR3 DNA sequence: TGTGCCAGCAGTTTAGGGCCAGCTCCAAGGGATTCACCCCTCCACTTT.

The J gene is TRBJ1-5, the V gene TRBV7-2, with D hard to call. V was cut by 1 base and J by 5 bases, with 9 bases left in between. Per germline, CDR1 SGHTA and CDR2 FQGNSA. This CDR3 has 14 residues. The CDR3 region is CASSLGFVDQPQHF. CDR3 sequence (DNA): TGTGCCAGCAGCTTAGGATTTGTAGATCAGCCCCAGCATTTT.

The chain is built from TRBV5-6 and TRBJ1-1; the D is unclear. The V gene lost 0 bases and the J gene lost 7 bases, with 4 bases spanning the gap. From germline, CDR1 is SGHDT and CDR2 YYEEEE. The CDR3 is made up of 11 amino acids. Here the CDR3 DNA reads TGTGCCAGCAGCTTGGTAGGTGAAGCTTTCTTT. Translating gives CASSLVGEAFF.

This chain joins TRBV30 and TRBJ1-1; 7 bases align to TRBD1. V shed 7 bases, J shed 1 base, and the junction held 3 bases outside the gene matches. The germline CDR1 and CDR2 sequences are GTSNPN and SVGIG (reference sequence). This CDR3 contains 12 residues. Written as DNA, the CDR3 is TGTGCCTTCGACAGGGCGAACACTGAAGCTTTCTTT. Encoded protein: CAFDRANTEAFF. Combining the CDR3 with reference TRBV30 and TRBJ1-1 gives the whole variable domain SQTIHQWPATLVQPVGSPLSLECTVEGTSNPNLYWYRQAAGRGLQLLFYSVGIGQISSEVPQNLSASRPQDRQFILSSKKLLLSDSGFYLCAFDRANTEAFFGQGTRLTVV.

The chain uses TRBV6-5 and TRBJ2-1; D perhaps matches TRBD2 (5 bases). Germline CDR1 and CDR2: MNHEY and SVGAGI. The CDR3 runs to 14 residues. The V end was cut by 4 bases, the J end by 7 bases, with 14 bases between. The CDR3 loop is CASSWWRVENEQFF. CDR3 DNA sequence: TGTGCCAGCAGTTGGTGGCGGGTGGAAAATGAGCAGTTCTTC.

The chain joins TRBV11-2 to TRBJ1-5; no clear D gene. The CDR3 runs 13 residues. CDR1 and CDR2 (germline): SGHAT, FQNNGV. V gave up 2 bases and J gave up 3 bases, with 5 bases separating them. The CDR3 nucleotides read TGTGCCAGCAGCTTAACTCCCAATCAGCCCCAGCATTTT. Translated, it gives CASSLTPNQPQHF.

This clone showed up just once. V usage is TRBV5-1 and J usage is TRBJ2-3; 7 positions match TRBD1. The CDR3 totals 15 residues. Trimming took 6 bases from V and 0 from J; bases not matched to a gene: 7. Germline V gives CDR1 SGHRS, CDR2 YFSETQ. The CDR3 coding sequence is TGCGCCAGCACCTCAGGGACAGCTAGCACAGATACGCAGTATTTT. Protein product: CASTSGTASTDTQYF.

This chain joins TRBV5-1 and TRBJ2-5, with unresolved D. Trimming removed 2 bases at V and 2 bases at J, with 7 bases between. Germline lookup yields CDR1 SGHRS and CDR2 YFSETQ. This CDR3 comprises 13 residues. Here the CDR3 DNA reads TGCGCCAGCAGCTTACTGGCTCAAGAGACCCAGTACTTC. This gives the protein CASSLLAQETQYF.

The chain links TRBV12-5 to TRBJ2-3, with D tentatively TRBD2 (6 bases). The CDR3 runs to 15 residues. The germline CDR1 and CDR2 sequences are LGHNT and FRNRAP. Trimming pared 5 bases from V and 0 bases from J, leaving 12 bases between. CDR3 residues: CASGMGLPSTDTQYF. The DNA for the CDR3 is TGTGCTAGTGGTATGGGACTTCCTAGCACAGATACGCAGTATTTT.

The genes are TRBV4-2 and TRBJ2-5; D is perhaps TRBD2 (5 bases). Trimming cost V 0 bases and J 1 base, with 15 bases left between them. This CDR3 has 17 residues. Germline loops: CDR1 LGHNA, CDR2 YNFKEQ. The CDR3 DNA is TGTGCCAGCAGCCAAGATGAAAGAGGGTCCTTCCAAGAGACCCAGTACTTC. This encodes CASSQDERGSFQETQYF.